The clone carrying this TCR beta chain was recorded many times. Its target is not known. The sample is drawn from a study of early T cells in non-severe SARS-CoV-2 infection. This CDR3 is built from 15 residues. Germline V gene sequence: CDR1 SGHTS, CDR2 YDEGEE. V was pared by 5 bases and J by 1 base, with 14 bases between. General study findings and limits: The matching step, a VDJdb search, favored anti-spike CD8 responses and missed private and CD4 specificities.

Individual cDNA molecules were tagged with unique molecular identifiers. TCRdb processed the 5' RACE reads anew with MiXCR; each CDR3 protein has one entry. The sample yields more than 80,000 distinct CDR3 sequences, 15% to 20% seen once. The sequencing input was whole blood. The clonotype comes from an adult who was a healthcare worker with PCR-confirmed SARS-CoV-2 infection or an uninfected control (not recorded which). J is TRBJ2-3 and V is TRBV5-8; D gene uncertain. In DNA form, the CDR3 reads TGTGCCAGCAGTGCCGGTTCCGGAGGCACAGATACGCAGTATTTT. Encoded protein: CASSAGSGGTDTQYF.